The subject of this entry is one T cell receptor (beta chain). The data were obtained in a study of blood T cell repertoires in COVID-19. Study as a whole: Material from acute and convalescent COVID-19 was sourced from the United States, Italy and Spain. T cells, B-cell-depleted T cells, or PBMCs provided the cDNA or gDNA that served as material.

TCRdb keeps only in-frame clones here, not all; method: immunoSEQ multiplex PCR. Here the sample spans some 240,000 clones, approximately 84% being singletons. V lost 2 bases, J lost 9 bases, and 3 bases stayed unmatched. Germline loops: CDR1 WSHSY, CDR2 SAAADI. The CDR3 loop spans 14 amino acids. The chain employs TRBV10-2 and TRBJ2-1; 11 bases line up with TRBD2. The material sequenced was PBMCs or T cells enriched from blood (not recorded which). This TCR came from a man in his forties or fifties who had recovered from COVID-19. The chain's CDR3 is CASSELAGGSEQFF. CDR3 bases: TGCGCCAGCAGTGAGCTAGCGGGGGGATCTGAGCAGTTCTTC.